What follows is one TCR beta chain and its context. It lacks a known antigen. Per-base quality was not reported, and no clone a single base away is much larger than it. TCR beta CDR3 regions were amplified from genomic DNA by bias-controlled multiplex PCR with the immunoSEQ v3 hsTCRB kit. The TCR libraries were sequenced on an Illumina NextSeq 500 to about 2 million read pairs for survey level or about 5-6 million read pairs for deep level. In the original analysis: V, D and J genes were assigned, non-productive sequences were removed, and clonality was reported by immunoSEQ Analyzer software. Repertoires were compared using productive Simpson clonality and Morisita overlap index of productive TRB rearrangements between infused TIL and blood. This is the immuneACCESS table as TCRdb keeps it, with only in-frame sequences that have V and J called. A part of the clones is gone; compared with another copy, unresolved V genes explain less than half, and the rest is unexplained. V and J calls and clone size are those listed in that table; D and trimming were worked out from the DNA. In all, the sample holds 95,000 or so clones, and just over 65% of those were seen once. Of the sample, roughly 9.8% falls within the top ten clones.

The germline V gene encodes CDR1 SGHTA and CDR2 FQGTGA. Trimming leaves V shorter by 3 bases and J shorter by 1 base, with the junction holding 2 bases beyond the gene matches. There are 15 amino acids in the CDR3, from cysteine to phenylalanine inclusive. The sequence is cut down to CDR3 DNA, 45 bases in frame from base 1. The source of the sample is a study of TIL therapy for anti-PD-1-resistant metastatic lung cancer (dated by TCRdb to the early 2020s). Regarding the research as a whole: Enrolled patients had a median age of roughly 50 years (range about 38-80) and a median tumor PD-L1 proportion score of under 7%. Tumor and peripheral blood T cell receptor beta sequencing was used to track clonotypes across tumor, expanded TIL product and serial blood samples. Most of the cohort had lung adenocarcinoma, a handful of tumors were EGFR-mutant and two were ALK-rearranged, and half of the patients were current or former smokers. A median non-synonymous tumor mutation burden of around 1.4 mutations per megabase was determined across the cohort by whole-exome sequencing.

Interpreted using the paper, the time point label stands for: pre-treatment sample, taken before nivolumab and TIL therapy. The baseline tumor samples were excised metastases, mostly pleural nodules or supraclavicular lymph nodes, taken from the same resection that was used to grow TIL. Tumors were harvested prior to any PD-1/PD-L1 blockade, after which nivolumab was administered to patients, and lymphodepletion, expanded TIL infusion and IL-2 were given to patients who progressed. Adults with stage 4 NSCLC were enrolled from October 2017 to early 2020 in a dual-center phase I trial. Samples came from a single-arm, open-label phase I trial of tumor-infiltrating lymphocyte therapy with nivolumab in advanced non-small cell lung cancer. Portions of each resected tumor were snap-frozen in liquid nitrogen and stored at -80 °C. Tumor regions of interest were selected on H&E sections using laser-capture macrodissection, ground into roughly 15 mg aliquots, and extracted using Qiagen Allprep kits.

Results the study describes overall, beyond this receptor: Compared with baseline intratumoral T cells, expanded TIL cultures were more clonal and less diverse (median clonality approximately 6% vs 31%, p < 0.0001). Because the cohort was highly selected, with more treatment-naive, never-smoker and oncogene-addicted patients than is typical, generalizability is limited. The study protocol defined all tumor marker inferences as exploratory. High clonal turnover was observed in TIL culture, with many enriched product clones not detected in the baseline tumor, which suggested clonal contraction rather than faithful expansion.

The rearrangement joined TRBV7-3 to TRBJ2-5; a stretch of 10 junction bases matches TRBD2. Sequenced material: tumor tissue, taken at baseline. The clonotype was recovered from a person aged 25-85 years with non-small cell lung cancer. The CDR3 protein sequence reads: CASSFSGGTQETQYF. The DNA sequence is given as TGTGCCAGCAGCTTTAGCGGGGGGACCCAAGAGACCCAGTACTTC.